Shown below are 14 T cell receptor beta chains from a single sample sequenced in a study of cytomegalovirus exposure and HLA in healthy donors. Produced via immunoSEQ multiplex PCR; TCRdb's table is partial and in-frame only. The data show about 190,000 clones, about 82% seen once. Specimen: PBMCs. The receptor set was obtained from a woman under 30 in good health and CMV-seronegative.

The chain employs TRBV5-1 and TRBJ1-4, with D possibly TRBD1 on 6 matching bases. Trimming cost V 2 bases and J 4 bases, with 15 bases left between them. Germline CDR1 SGHRS, CDR2 YFSETQ. The CDR3 extends over 16 amino acids. For the CDR3, the DNA is TGCGCCAGCAGCTTTAATGCCGGACAGAATAATGAAAAACTGTTTTTT. It codes for CASSFNAGQNNEKLFF.

The chain has TRBV5-1 and TRBJ2-7; D perhaps matches TRBD2 (5 bases). The V end lost 3 bases, the J end lost 0 bases, and 10 bases lay between the germline ends. The CDR3 covers 14 residues. The germline CDR1 and CDR2 sequences are SGHRS and YFSETQ. In DNA form, the CDR3 reads TGCGCCAGCAGCTCGCGGGCAAACTCCTACGAGCAGTACTTC. Translating it yields CASSSRANSYEQYF.

This clone was seen once. V is TRBV6-5 and J is TRBJ2-1; 9 nucleotides agree with TRBD2. The CDR3 is 15 residues long. Germline V lookup: CDR1 MNHEY, CDR2 SVGAGI. V was clipped by 5 bases and J by 6 bases; unmatched bases: 8. The CDR3 spells CASSKLSGSGNEQFF. In DNA, the CDR3 is TGTGCCAGCAGTAAGCTTAGCGGGAGCGGCAATGAGCAGTTCTTC.

The chain couples TRBV5-4 to TRBJ2-1; D is perhaps TRBD2 (5 bases). The CDR3 covers 15 residues. Germline loops: CDR1 SGHNT, CDR2 YYREEE (reference sequence). V was pared by 7 bases and J by 7 bases, with 21 bases between. CDR3 DNA sequence: TGTGCCAGCGGGGTAACTACCCTAACTAGGAATGAGCAGTTCTTC. Translation: CASGVTTLTRNEQFF.

The chain uses TRBV7-9 and TRBJ2-7, with TRBD1 matching 10 bases. The CDR3 length is 15 residues. Germline CDR1 and CDR2: SEHNR and FQNEAQ (reference sequence). Trimming at V came to 2 bases and at J to 3 bases, leaving 4 bases not matched to a gene. The DNA for the CDR3 is TGTGCCAGCAGCTTAACCCGGGACAGGGGCTACGAGCAGTACTTC. Translated, it gives CASSLTRDRGYEQYF.

CDR3 sequence: CASSLVLGDSDGYTF. The CDR3, as DNA: TGTGCCAGCAGCTTAGTCTTGGGGGACAGCGATGGCTACACCTTC. The chain recombines TRBV7-9 with TRBJ1-2, with TRBD1 identical over 7 bases. The CDR3 extends over 15 amino acids. Germline CDR1 SEHNR, CDR2 FQNEAQ (reference sequence). V was clipped by 1 base and J by 6 bases; unmatched bases: 8.

This chain uses TRBV7-2 with TRBJ2-1, with 7 bases identical to TRBD2. Germline-derived CDR1 and CDR2 are SGHTA and FQGNSA. This CDR3 is 14 amino acids long. V was pared by 1 base and J by 6 bases, with 3 bases of the junction left unmatched. CDR3 amino acids: CASSLGGRVNEQFF. The DNA of the CDR3 is TGTGCCAGCAGCTTAGGAGGGAGGGTCAATGAGCAGTTCTTC. The full variable domain, in which reference TRBV7-2 and TRBJ2-1 provide the parts outside the CDR3, is GAGVSQSPSNKVTEKGKDVELRCDPISGHTALYWYRQSLGQGLEFLIYFQGNSAPDKSGLPSDRFSAERTGGSVSTLTIQRTQQEDSAVYLCASSLGGRVNEQFFGPGTRLTVL.

J is TRBJ1-1 and V is TRBV6-5; 7 positions match TRBD1. V gave up 7 bases and J gave up 0 bases; unmatched junction bases: 2. CDR3 length: 13 residues. Per germline, CDR1 MNHEY and CDR2 SVGAGI. CDR3 sequence (DNA): TGTGCCAGCACTAGGGGGCTGAACACTGAAGCTTTCTTT. Translation gives CASTRGLNTEAFF.

This chain links TRBV5-1 with TRBJ1-4, with 7 bases fitting TRBD1. Germline V gene sequence: CDR1 SGHRS, CDR2 YFSETQ. CDR3 size: 15 residues. V trimming: 4 bases; J trimming: 2 bases; junction bases outside the gene matches: 5. CDR3 sequence reads: CASSVMGQTNEKLFF. For the CDR3, the DNA is TGCGCCAGCAGCGTAATGGGACAGACTAATGAAAAACTGTTTTTT.

The V and J genes are TRBV5-1 and TRBJ2-2, with D perhaps TRBD1 (6 bases). CDR1 is SGHRS and CDR2 is YFSETQ in the germline V gene. CDR3 length equals 16 residues. Trimming pared 4 bases from V and 0 bases from J, leaving 13 bases between. The CDR3 bases are TGCGCCAGCAGCGTCCGGGACAACTCGAACACCGGGGAGCTGTTTTTT. It is translated as CASSVRDNSNTGELFF.

The rearrangement uses TRBV5-1 and TRBJ2-3, with a tentative D call TRBD2 (5 bases). This CDR3 is built from 14 residues. Trimming removed 4 bases at V and 5 bases at J, with 14 bases between. The germline gives CDR1 SGHRS, CDR2 YFSETQ. CDR3 in DNA: TGCGCCAGCAGCGAAGGACTTTGGGGAGATACGCAGTATTTT. This encodes CASSEGLWGDTQYF.

V is TRBV7-9 and J is TRBJ2-5; D unclear. The CDR3 covers 14 residues. V lost 1 base, J lost 5 bases, and 11 bases lay in between. The V gene's germline CDR1 is SEHNR and CDR2 FQNEAQ (reference sequence). The CDR3 reads CASSLVLGPETQYF. The DNA of the CDR3 is TGTGCCAGCAGCTTAGTCTTGGGCCCGGAGACCCAGTACTTC.

The chain joins TRBV25-1 to TRBJ2-2; 9 bases are shared with TRBD2. The CDR3 runs to 15 residues. Germline CDR1 and CDR2: MGHDK and SYGVNS. The J segment lost 6 bases and the V segment lost 1 base, leaving 3 bases of the junction unmatched. The CDR3 nucleotides read TGTGCCAGCAGTGAATCCCTAGCGGGGCCCGGGGAGCTGTTTTTT. This gives the protein CASSESLAGPGELFF.

The chain joins TRBV27 to TRBJ2-2, with a weak D call TRBD1 (7 bases). V was trimmed by 5 bases and J by 4 bases, leaving 14 bases between them. Germline-derived CDR1 and CDR2 are MNHEY and SMNVEV (reference sequence). The CDR3 is 15 amino acids. CDR3 bases: TGTGCCAGCAGTCCTCGACAGGGAGGCACCGGGGAGCTGTTTTTT. Translation: CASSPRQGGTGELFF.